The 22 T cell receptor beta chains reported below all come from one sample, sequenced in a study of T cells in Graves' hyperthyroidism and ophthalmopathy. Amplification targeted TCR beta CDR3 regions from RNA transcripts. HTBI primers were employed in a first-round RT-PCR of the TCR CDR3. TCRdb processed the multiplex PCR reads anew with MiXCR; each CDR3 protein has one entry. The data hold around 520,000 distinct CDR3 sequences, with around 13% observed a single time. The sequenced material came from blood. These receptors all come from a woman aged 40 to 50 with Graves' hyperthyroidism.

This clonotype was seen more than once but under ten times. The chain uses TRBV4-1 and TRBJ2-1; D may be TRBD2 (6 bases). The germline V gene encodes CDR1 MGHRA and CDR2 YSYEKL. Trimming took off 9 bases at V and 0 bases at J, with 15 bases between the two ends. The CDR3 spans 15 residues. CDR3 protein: CASSTSPSSYNEQFF. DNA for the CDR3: TGCGCCAGTTCAACTAGCCCGAGCTCCTACAATGAGCAGTTCTTC.

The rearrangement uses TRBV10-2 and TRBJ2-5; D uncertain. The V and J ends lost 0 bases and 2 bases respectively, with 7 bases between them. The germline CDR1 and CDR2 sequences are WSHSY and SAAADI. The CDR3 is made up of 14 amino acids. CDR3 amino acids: CASSESLVQETQYF. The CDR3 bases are TGCGCCAGCAGTGAGTCGTTGGTACAAGAGACCCAGTACTTC.

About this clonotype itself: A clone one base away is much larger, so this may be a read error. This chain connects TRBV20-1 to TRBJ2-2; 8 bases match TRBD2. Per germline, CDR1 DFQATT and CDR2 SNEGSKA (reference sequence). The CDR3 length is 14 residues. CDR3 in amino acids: CSASGSGNTRELFF. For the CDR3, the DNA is TGCAGTGCTAGCGGTAGCGGGAACACCAGGGAGCTGTTTTTT.

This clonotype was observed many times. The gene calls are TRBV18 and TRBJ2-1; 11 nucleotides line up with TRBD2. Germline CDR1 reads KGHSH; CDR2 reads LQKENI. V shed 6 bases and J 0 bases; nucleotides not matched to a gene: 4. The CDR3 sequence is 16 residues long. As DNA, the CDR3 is TGTGCCAGCTCGGCTAGCGGGGGGAGCTCCTACAATGAGCAGTTCTTC. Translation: CASSASGGSSYNEQFF.

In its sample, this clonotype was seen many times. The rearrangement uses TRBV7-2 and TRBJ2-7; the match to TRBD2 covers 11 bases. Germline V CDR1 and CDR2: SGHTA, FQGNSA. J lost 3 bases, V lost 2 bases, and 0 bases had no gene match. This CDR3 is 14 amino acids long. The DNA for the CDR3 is TGTGCCAGCAGCTTACTAGCGGGAGGCTACGAGCAGTACTTC. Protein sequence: CASSLLAGGYEQYF.

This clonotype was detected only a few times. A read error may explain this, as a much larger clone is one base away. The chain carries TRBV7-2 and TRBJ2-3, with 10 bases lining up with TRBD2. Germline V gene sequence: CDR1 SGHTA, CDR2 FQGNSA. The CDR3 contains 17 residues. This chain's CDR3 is CASSRDSLAGATDSQYF. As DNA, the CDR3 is TGTGCCAGCAGCCGAGATAGTCTAGCGGGAGCCACAGATTCGCAGTATTTT.

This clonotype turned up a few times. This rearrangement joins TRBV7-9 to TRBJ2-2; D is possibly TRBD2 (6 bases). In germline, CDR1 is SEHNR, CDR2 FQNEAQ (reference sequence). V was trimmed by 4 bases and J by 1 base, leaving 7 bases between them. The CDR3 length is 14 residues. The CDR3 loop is CASSWGGNTGELFF. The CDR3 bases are TGTGCCAGCAGCTGGGGAGGGAACACCGGGGAGCTGTTTTTT. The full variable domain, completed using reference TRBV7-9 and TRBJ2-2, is DTGVSQNPRHKITKRGQNVTFRCDPISEHNRLYWYRQTLGQGPEFLTYFQNEAQLEKSRLLSDRFSAERPKGSFSTLEIQRTEQGDSAMYLCASSWGGNTGELFFGEGSRLTVL.

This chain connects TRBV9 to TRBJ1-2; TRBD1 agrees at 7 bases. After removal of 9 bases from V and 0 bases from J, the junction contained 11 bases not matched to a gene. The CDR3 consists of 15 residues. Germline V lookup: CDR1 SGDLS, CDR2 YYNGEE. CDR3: CATRVRDRTNYGYTF. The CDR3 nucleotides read TGTGCCACCCGAGTCCGGGACAGAACTAACTATGGCTACACCTTC.

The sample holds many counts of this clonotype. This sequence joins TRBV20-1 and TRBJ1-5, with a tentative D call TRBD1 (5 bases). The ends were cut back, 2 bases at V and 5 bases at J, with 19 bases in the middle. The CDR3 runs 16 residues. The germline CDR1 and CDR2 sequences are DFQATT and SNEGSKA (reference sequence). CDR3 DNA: TGCAGTGCTAGAACCTCAGGGCCATCAGCCGATCAGCCCCAGCATTTT. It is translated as CSARTSGPSADQPQHF.

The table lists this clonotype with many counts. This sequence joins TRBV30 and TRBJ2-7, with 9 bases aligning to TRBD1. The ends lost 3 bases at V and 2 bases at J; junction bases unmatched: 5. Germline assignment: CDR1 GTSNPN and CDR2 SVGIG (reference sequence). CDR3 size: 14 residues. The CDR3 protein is CAWRPGTGPYEQYF. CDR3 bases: TGTGCCTGGAGGCCGGGGACAGGGCCCTACGAGCAGTACTTC.

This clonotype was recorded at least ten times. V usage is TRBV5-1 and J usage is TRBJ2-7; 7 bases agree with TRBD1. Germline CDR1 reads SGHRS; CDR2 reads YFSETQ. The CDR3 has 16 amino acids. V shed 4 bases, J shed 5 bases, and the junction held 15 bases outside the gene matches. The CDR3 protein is CASSIGGQAFGDEQYF. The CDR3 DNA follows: TGCGCCAGCAGCATCGGCGGACAGGCCTTTGGAGACGAGCAGTACTTC.

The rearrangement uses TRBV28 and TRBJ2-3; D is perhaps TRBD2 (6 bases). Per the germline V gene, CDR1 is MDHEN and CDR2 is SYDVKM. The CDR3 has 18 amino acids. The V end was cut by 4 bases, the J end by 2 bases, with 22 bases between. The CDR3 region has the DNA TGTGCCAGCAGTTCCCTATCCCAGGGACTCAGAAACACAGATACGCAGTATTTT. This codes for CASSSLSQGLRNTDTQYF.

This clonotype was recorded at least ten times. The CDR3 region is CASSPSQGRGGEQYF. The CDR3 nucleotides read TGTGCCAGCTCTCCCAGCCAGGGAAGAGGAGGCGAGCAGTACTTC. The rearrangement links TRBV18 to TRBJ2-7; D assignment may be TRBD1 or TRBD2 (5 bases each). V gave up 6 bases and J gave up 6 bases, with 21 bases separating them. Germline V gene sequence: CDR1 KGHSH, CDR2 LQKENI. The CDR3 is made up of 15 amino acids. Based on the CDR3 plus reference TRBV18 and TRBJ2-7, the full variable domain is NAGVMQNPRHLVRRRGQEARLRCSPMKGHSHVYWYRQLPEEGLKFMVYLQKENIIDESGMPKERFSAEFPKEGPSILRIQQVVRGDSAAYFCASSPSQGRGGEQYFGPGTRLTVT.

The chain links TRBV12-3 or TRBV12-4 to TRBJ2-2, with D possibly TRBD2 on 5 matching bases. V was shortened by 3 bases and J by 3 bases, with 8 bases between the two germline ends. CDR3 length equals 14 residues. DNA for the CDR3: TGTGCCAGCAGTTTTCGGCGGGACACCGGGGAGCTGTTTTTT. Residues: CASSFRRDTGELFF.

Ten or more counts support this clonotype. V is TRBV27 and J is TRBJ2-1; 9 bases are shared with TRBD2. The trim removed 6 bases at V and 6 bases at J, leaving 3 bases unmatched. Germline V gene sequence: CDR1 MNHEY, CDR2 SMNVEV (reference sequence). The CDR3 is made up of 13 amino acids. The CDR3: CASRREGVNEQFF. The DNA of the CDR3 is TGTGCCAGCAGGCGGGAGGGCGTCAATGAGCAGTTCTTC.

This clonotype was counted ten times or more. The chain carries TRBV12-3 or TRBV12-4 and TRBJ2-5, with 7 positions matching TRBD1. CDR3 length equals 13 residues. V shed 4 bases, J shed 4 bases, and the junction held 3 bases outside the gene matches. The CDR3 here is CASSSRQGETQYF. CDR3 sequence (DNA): TGTGCCAGCAGTTCCCGACAGGGAGAGACCCAGTACTTC.

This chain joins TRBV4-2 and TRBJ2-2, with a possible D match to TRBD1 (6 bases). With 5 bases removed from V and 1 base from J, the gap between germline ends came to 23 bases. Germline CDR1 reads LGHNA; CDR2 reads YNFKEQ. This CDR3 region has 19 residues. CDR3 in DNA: TGTGCCAGCAGCAGGGCCCGGGACAAGTTACAAGTGAACACCGGGGAGCTGTTTTTT. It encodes CASSRARDKLQVNTGELFF.

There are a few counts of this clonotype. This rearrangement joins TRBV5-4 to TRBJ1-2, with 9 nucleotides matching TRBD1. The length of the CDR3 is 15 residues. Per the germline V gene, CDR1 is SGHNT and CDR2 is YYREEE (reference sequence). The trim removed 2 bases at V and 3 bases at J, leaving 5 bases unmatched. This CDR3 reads CASSFRQGEDYGYTF. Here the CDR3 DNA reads TGTGCCAGCAGCTTTAGACAGGGGGAAGACTATGGCTACACCTTC.

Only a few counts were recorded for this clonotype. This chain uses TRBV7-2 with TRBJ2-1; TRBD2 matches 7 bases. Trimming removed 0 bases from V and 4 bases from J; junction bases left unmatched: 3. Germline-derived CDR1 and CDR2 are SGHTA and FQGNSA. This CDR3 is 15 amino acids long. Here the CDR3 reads CASSLAGRSYNEQFF. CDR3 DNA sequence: TGTGCCAGCAGCTTAGCCGGGAGGTCGTACAATGAGCAGTTCTTC.

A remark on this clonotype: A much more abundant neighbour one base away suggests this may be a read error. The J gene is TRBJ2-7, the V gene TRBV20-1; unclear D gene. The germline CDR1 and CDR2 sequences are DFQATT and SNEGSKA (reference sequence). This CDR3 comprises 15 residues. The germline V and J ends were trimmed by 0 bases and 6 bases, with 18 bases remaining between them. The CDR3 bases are TGCAGTGCTAGAGATGGGTCAGCCTTCGCTCTCGAGCAGTACTTC. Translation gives CSARDGSAFALEQYF.

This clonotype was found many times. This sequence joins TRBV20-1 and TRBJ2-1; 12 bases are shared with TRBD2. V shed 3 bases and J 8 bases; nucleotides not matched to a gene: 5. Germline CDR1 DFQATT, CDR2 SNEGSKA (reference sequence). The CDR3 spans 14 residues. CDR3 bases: TGCAGTGCTAGCAGACTAGCGGGAGCGTATGAGCAGTTCTTC. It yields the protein CSASRLAGAYEQFF.

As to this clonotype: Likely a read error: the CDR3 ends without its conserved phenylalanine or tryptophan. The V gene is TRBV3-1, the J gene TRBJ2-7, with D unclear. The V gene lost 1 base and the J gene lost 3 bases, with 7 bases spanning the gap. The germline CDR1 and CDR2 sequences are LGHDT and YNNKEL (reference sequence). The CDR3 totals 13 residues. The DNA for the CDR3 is TGTGCCAGCAGCCAAGTATTGGGCTACGAGCAGTACCTC. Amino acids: CASSQVLGYEQYL.